Listed below are T cell receptor beta chains from one sample, sequenced in a study of radiotherapy plus CTLA-4 blockade in lung cancer. This table comes from immunoSEQ multiplex PCR, and its TCRdb copy is limited to in-frame clones, with some not included. The sample comprises 45,000 or so clones, roughly 88% of which are singletons, and 7.8% rests with the top ten. Specimen: peripheral blood, collected from a patient treated with radiotherapy plus ipilimumab. The receptors originated from a human donor with non-small cell lung cancer whose response to radiotherapy plus ipilimumab could not be evaluated. Both conserved end residues are part of each CDR3. The D gene is left open where the match is weak. Size is omitted from some rows. Given values are once, few, many or a class for expanded clones.

v_gene,len,abundance,j_gene,d_gene,CDR3aa,CDR3nt
TRBV5-4,14,NA,TRBJ2-7,TRBD2,CASRGGLSTYEQYF,TGTGCCAGCAGGGGGGGACTATCGACCTACGAGCAGTACTTC
TRBV11-2,16,NA,TRBJ1-5,NA,CASSLLAGPPNQPQHF,TGTGCCAGCAGCTTACTGGCAGGGCCTCCTAATCAGCCCCAGCATTTT
TRBV5-6,16,NA,TRBJ1-1,TRBD1,CASSLQGAQRGTEAFF,TGTGCCAGCAGCTTGCAGGGGGCGCAAAGGGGCACTGAAGCTTTCTTT
TRBV5-6,13,few,TRBJ1-5,NA,CASSSASRQPQHF,TGTGCCAGCAGCTCCGCAAGTCGGCAGCCCCAGCATTTT
TRBV5-1,16,NA,TRBJ1-3,TRBD1,CASSSQGTRSGNTIYF,TGCGCCAGCAGCTCACAGGGGACCCGCTCTGGAAACACCATATATTTT
TRBV27,16,NA,TRBJ2-7,TRBD2,CASSLSLLAGAYEQYF,TGTGCCAGCAGTTTATCTTTACTAGCGGGGGCCTACGAGCAGTACTTC
TRBV5-4,16,NA,TRBJ2-1,TRBD1,CASSPPGTGGRNEQFF,TGTGCCAGCAGTCCCCCCGGGACAGGGGGCCGCAATGAGCAGTTCTTC
TRBV19,14,NA,TRBJ2-3,TRBD1,CASSGQLGTDTQYF,TGTGCCAGTTCGGGACAGCTCGGCACAGATACGCAGTATTTT
TRBV19,18,NA,TRBJ2-2,TRBD2,CASSIGLAGGPNTGELFF,TGTGCCAGTAGTATAGGACTAGCGGGGGGTCCGAACACCGGGGAGCTGTTTTTT
TRBV18,17,NA,TRBJ1-3,NA,CASSPPVGGFAGNTIYF,TGTGCCAGCTCACCCCCGGTTGGGGGGTTCGCTGGAAACACCATATATTTT
TRBV5-1,15,NA,TRBJ2-7,TRBD1,CASSLRGQGLTEQYF,TGCGCCAGCAGCTTGAGAGGACAGGGGCTTACCGAGCAGTACTTC
TRBV27,15,NA,TRBJ1-2,NA,CASSLEGRANYGYTF,TGTGCCAGCAGTTTAGAAGGCAGGGCTAACTATGGCTACACCTTC
TRBV29-1,14,NA,TRBJ2-5,NA,CSVVRGGGQETQYF,TGCAGCGTTGTTAGGGGGGGCGGACAAGAGACCCAGTACTTC
TRBV7-8,15,NA,TRBJ2-3,NA,CASSLLASQTDTQYF,TGTGCCAGCAGCTTACTAGCGAGCCAGACAGATACGCAGTATTTT
TRBV7-6,15,once,TRBJ2-7,TRBD1,CASSLRTGGIDEQYF,TGTGCCAGCAGCCTCCGGACAGGGGGCATAGACGAGCAGTACTTC
TRBV15,17,NA,TRBJ1-1,NA,CATSRARGGLMNTEAFF,TGTGCCACCAGCAGGGCCCGGGGGGGATTGATGAACACTGAAGCTTTCTTT